This T cell receptor (beta chain) was profiled in a study of a mutant IDH1 vaccine in newly diagnosed glioma. About the research overall: Earlier care involved radiotherapy, temozolomide, or both, and the majority received both.

V was clipped by 0 bases and J by 6 bases, with 20 bases between them. The CDR3 has 17 amino acids. CDR1 is MGHRA, CDR2 YSYEKL, per germline. Assay used: immunoSEQ multiplex PCR; TCRdb lists only in-frame clones, some missing. The sample includes about 56,000 clones, less than 90% seen only once; the top ten take 3% to 4%. Details on this clone: Its matching antigen is unknown.

Time point described: week 47, end of study. Every single dose of the vaccine, 300 ug of mutant IDH1 20-mer peptide, came with topical imiquimod. The chain is built from TRBV4-1 and TRBJ1-1; weak D call: TRBD1 (6 bases). This sample comprised PBMCs, obtained from a glioma patient whose treatment included an IDH1 peptide vaccine. This receptor was identified in a woman in her 50s with glioma. CDR3 amino acids: CASSQDTNTGYRPEAFF. CDR3 bases: TGCGCCAGCAGCCAAGATACTAACACAGGGTATCGCCCTGAAGCTTTCTTT.